This T cell receptor beta chain originates from a study of cytomegalovirus exposure and HLA in healthy donors. About the research overall: The same platform as the approximately 660 first-cohort repertoires was used for the 95 to 150 validation repertoires, a later analysis reported. Overall study findings and caveats: The study listed 164 cytomegalovirus-associated TCR beta chains. Reports showed the classifier diagnosing cytomegalovirus status with high specificity and sensitivity.

Germline V gene data show CDR1 as MNHEY and CDR2 as SMNVEV (reference sequence). This CDR3 is built from 15 residues. V lost 5 bases and J lost 0, with 11 bases in between. Profiling relied on immunoSEQ multiplex PCR, and the TCRdb table lists in-frame clones only, not all of them. The sample lists around 70,000 clones; 95% were seen once. With respect to this clone: Its cognate antigen is unknown.

This clonotype was sampled from a man younger than 35 in good health and CMV-seronegative. V is TRBV27 and J is TRBJ1-5, with D possibly being TRBD1 (5 bases). The sequenced material came from PBMCs. The DNA for the CDR3 is TGTGCCAGCAGTCCCGACAGCTATAGCAATCAGCCCCAGCATTTT. This encodes CASSPDSYSNQPQHF.